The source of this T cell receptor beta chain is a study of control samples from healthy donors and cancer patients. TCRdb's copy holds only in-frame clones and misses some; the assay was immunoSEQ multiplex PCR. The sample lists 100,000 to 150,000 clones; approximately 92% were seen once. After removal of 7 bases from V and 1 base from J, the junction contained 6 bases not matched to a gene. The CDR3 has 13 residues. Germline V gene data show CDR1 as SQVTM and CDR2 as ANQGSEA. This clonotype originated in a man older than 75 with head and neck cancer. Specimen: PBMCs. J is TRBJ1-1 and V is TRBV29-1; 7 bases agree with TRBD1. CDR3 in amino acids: CSGWDSSNTEAFF. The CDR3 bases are TGCAGCGGCTGGGACAGTTCGAACACTGAAGCTTTCTTT.